Below are 17 T cell receptor beta chains sequenced from a single sample in a study of blood T cell repertoires in COVID-19. TCRdb's table, derived via immunoSEQ multiplex PCR, lists solely in-frame clones and lacks some. The sample lists about 98,000 clones; approximately 86% were seen once. The material sequenced was peripheral blood. The receptor set was obtained from a man aged 70-80 years with active or convalescent COVID-19.

V usage is TRBV11-2 and J usage is TRBJ1-2, with unresolved D. V lost 2 bases, J lost 2 bases, and 6 bases lay in between. In germline, CDR1 is SGHAT, CDR2 FQNNGV. The CDR3 consists of 13 residues. CDR3 sequence reads: CASSLRENYGYTF. The DNA of the CDR3 is TGTGCCAGCAGCTTAAGGGAGAACTATGGCTACACCTTC.

The CDR3 spells CASSYMGLNTEAFF. DNA of the CDR3: TGTGCCAGCAGTTATATGGGGCTGAACACTGAAGCTTTCTTT. The chain links TRBV6-5 to TRBJ1-1; tentatively, D is TRBD1 (5 bases). This CDR3 comprises 14 residues. Trimming took 3 bases from V and 0 from J, leaving 8 bases between them. Germline assignment: CDR1 MNHEY and CDR2 SVGAGI.

This chain joins TRBV19 and TRBJ2-7, with TRBD1 matching 12 bases. CDR1 LNHDA and CDR2 SQIVND come from the germline V gene (reference sequence). V lost 5 bases to trimming and J lost 5 bases; unmatched junction nucleotides: 4. The CDR3 is made up of 14 amino acids. The CDR3 region is CASSSGQGAHEQYF. The DNA of the CDR3 is TGTGCCAGTAGTTCGGGACAGGGGGCCCACGAGCAGTACTTC.

V and J are TRBV27 and TRBJ1-6, with TRBD1 identical over 7 bases. Per the germline V gene, CDR1 is MNHEY and CDR2 is SMNVEV (reference sequence). The CDR3 sequence is 14 residues long. J was trimmed by 7 bases and V by 7 bases; bases with no gene match: 7. In nucleotides, the CDR3 is TGTGCCAGCACCCCCGGGACAGCAAATTCACCCCTCCACTTT. Translating it yields CASTPGTANSPLHF.

This clone was detected once. This chain joins TRBV4-1 and TRBJ2-5; possible D gene TRBD2, 5 bases. Trimming shortened V by 8 bases and J by 7 bases, and 20 bases separated the two germline ends. The germline gives CDR1 MGHRA, CDR2 YSYEKL. This CDR3 has 14 residues. The CDR3 sequence: CASRRGRGGSTQYF. The CDR3 bases are TGCGCCAGCCGTCGCGGCCGGGGTGGATCGACCCAGTACTTC.

This chain uses TRBV20-1 with TRBJ2-7, with 10 nucleotides matching TRBD1. The CDR3 covers 14 residues. J lost 7 bases, V lost 3 bases, and 9 bases had no gene match. Germline CDR1 and CDR2: DFQATT and SNEGSKA (reference sequence). CDR3 DNA sequence: TGCAGTGCTAGTGCCGGGACAGGGGCTGAAGAGCAGTACTTC. It translates to CSASAGTGAEEQYF.

This chain connects TRBV10-3 to TRBJ1-3; 7 positions match TRBD1. Germline values: CDR1 ENHRY, CDR2 SYGVKD. V dropped 3 bases and J dropped 0; count of bases not matched to a gene: 5. This CDR3 has 16 amino acids. CDR3 region: CAISDRDRSSGNTIYF. Here the CDR3 DNA reads TGTGCCATCAGTGACCGGGACAGAAGCTCTGGAAACACCATATATTTT.

The genes are TRBV5-4 and TRBJ1-2; D uncertain. The V gene lost 0 bases and the J gene lost 5 bases, with 11 bases spanning the gap. Germline V lookup: CDR1 SGHNT, CDR2 YYREEE (reference sequence). The CDR3 spans 14 residues. The CDR3 is CASSLVARGYGYTF. CDR3 in DNA: TGTGCCAGCAGCTTGGTCGCACGAGGGTATGGCTACACCTTC.

The chain recombines TRBV9 with TRBJ2-2, with TRBD2 identical over 10 bases. The germline V gene encodes CDR1 SGDLS and CDR2 YYNGEE. The V and J ends lost 2 bases and 4 bases, in that order; junction bases with no gene match: 2. The CDR3 has 15 amino acids. The CDR3 DNA is TGTGCCAGCAGCGTGAGGACTAGCGGCACCGGGGAGCTGTTTTTT. Translation: CASSVRTSGTGELFF.

The chain joins TRBV5-1 to TRBJ1-2; perhaps TRBD1 as D (6 bases). Trimming took 7 bases from V and 2 from J, leaving 15 bases between them. Germline V CDR1 and CDR2: SGHRS, YFSETQ. This CDR3 spans 14 amino acids. CDR3 in DNA: TGCGCCAGCGGAATCGACCAGGGGAACTATGGCTACACCTTC. It codes for CASGIDQGNYGYTF. The complete variable domain, with remaining parts taken from reference TRBV5-1 and TRBJ1-2, reads KAGVTQTPRYLIKTRGQQVTLSCSPISGHRSVSWYQQTPGQGLQFLFEYFSETQRNKGNFPGRFSGRQFSNSRSEMNVSTLELGDSALYLCASGIDQGNYGYTFGSGTRLTVV.

This chain connects TRBV6-1 to TRBJ1-2; D may be TRBD1 (6 bases). The CDR3 totals 13 residues. Germline CDR1 reads MNHNS; CDR2 reads SASEGT. The V end lost 3 bases, the J end lost 4 bases, and 9 bases lay between the germline ends. CDR3 residues: CASSDADSYGYTF. In DNA form, the CDR3 reads TGTGCCAGCAGTGATGCGGACAGCTATGGCTACACCTTC.

The chain uses TRBV9 and TRBJ2-1; tentatively, D is TRBD2 (5 bases). The germline CDR1 and CDR2 sequences are SGDLS and YYNGEE. V lost 2 bases and J 5 bases, leaving 11 bases between the germline ends. The CDR3 runs to 14 residues. The CDR3 here is CASSVSGVNNEQFF. Here the CDR3 DNA reads TGTGCCAGCAGCGTGAGCGGAGTTAACAATGAGCAGTTCTTC.

The chain carries TRBV7-9 and TRBJ2-7, with TRBD1 matching 8 bases. CDR1 is SEHNR and CDR2 is FQNEAQ in the germline V gene (reference sequence). J lost 3 bases, V lost 6 bases, and 7 bases had no gene match. The CDR3 loop spans 14 amino acids. CDR3 loop: CASSLDRGNYEQYF. CDR3 DNA sequence: TGTGCCAGCAGTCTTGACAGGGGCAACTACGAGCAGTACTTC.

The chain carries TRBV5-6 and TRBJ2-5, with 15 bases aligning to TRBD2. CDR1 is SGHDT and CDR2 is YYEEEE in the germline V gene. The CDR3 is 18 residues long. The V and J ends lost 0 bases and 7 bases, in that order; junction bases with no gene match: 10. CDR3 amino acids: CASSLVGLAGGTKGTQYF. Written as DNA, the CDR3 is TGTGCCAGCAGCTTGGTGGGACTAGCGGGGGGTACTAAGGGGACCCAGTACTTC.

This clone appeared a few times. V and J are TRBV5-1 and TRBJ2-2; D may be TRBD2 (5 bases). V was cut by 3 bases and J by 2 bases, with 11 bases left in between. The CDR3 loop spans 15 amino acids. The germline V gene encodes CDR1 SGHRS and CDR2 YFSETQ. CDR3: CASSSRLANTGELFF. The CDR3 coding sequence is TGCGCCAGCAGCTCCCGCCTAGCTAACACCGGGGAGCTGTTTTTT.

V is TRBV5-5 and J is TRBJ1-2, with TRBD1 matching 7 bases. V shed 2 bases and J 4 bases; nucleotides not matched to a gene: 2. The CDR3 length is 13 residues. CDR1 and CDR2 (germline): SGHKS, YYEKEE (reference sequence). CDR3 sequence: CASSFTGVYGYTF. For the CDR3, the DNA is TGTGCCAGCAGCTTTACAGGGGTCTATGGCTACACCTTC. The variable domain in full, completed from reference TRBV5-5 and TRBJ1-2, reads DAGVTQSPTHLIKTRGQQVTLRCSPISGHKSVSWYQQVLGQGPQFIFQYYEKEERGRGNFPDRFSARQFPNYSSELNVNALLLGDSALYLCASSFTGVYGYTFGSGTRLTVV.

The chain links TRBV10-1 to TRBJ2-3; possible D gene TRBD2, 6 bases. The CDR3 covers 14 residues. Germline CDR1 and CDR2: WNHNN and SYGVQD (reference sequence). The ends were cut back, 3 bases at V and 5 bases at J, with 12 bases in the middle. This CDR3 is CASSDAGRGDTQYF. The CDR3 DNA follows: TGCGCCAGCAGTGATGCGGGGAGAGGAGATACGCAGTATTTT.